This TCR beta chain is from a study of blood T cell repertoires in COVID-19. The method was immunoSEQ multiplex PCR; TCRdb's version includes in-frame clones alone and lacks a portion of them. The repertoire consists of some 74,000 clones, with approximately 80% occurring once and the leading ten covering around 4.8%. Germline V lookup: CDR1 LNHDA, CDR2 SQIVND (reference sequence). Trimming took 3 bases from V and 3 from J, leaving 3 bases between them. CDR3 length equals 12 residues. The TCR comes from a woman aged 80 or over with active or convalescent COVID-19. The chain couples TRBV19 to TRBJ1-3; D unresolved. The sequencing input was peripheral blood. The CDR3 reads CASSIVGNTIYF. DNA of the CDR3: TGTGCCAGTAGTATCGTTGGAAACACCATATATTTT.